This TCR beta chain derives from a study of blood T cell repertoires in COVID-19. Study information: Material from acute and convalescent COVID-19 was sourced from the United States, Italy and Spain. PBMCs, B-cell-depleted T cells, or T cells provided the cDNA or gDNA that made up the material.

Germline CDR1 and CDR2: SGHRS and YFSETQ. The V and J ends lost 2 bases and 3 bases, in that order; junction bases with no gene match: 13. The CDR3 runs 18 residues. In the original processing: Amplification from reference gene primers served as the basis for estimated nucleated cell counts. Repertoires were generated with immunoSEQ multiplex PCR, while TCRdb's copy carries only in-frame clones and drops some. Clonal size and the V and J genes are those of that table, whereas D and trimming came from the DNA. Of under 200,000 clones listed, about 80% were seen once; the top ten hold under 3%. The receptor's source is a human donor with acute or convalescent COVID-19. The donor label of this sample is uncertain. The gene calls are TRBV5-1 and TRBJ2-2; TRBD1 agrees at 7 bases. The sequencing sample was made of peripheral blood. This CDR3 reads CASSFPSPSQGDTGELFF. In DNA, the CDR3 is TGCGCCAGCAGCTTCCCTTCCCCGTCCCAGGGGGACACCGGGGAGCTGTTTTTT. The variable domain in full, completed from reference TRBV5-1 and TRBJ2-2, reads KAGVTQTPRYLIKTRGQQVTLSCSPISGHRSVSWYQQTPGQGLQFLFEYFSETQRNKGNFPGRFSGRQFSNSRSEMNVSTLELGDSALYLCASSFPSPSQGDTGELFFGEGSRLTVL.